The present entry profiles one T cell receptor (beta chain) with its context. In the source study's methods: Nucleated cell number was recorded as an estimate derived from reference gene primer amplification. Sequencing used immunoSEQ multiplex PCR; TCRdb keeps in-frame clones, though not all of them. V and J calls and clone size are as listed in that table; D and trimming were resolved from the DNA. This repertoire shows around 330,000 clones, approximately 88% found once; its top ten account for about 1.5%. This entry belongs to a study of blood T cell repertoires in COVID-19. Study-level information: Acute-phase and convalescent COVID-19 samples originated in the United States, Italy and Spain. T cells, B-cell-depleted T cells, or PBMCs supplied cDNA or gDNA.

Germline CDR1 SGHTA, CDR2 FQGNSA. With 4 bases removed from V and 5 bases from J, the gap between germline ends came to 8 bases. The CDR3 has 12 residues. Patients at the Seattle site were enrolled during active infection and followed longitudinally. This receptor was taken from a woman aged 30 to 39 with COVID-19, enrolled during active disease. Sequencing used peripheral blood. This chain uses TRBV7-2 with TRBJ1-2; no clear D gene. CDR3 amino acids: CASSYGSYGYTF. The CDR3 coding sequence is TGTGCCAGCAGCTACGGGTCGTATGGCTACACCTTC. The whole variable domain, remainder taken from reference TRBV7-2 and TRBJ1-2, is GAGVSQSPSNKVTEKGKDVELRCDPISGHTALYWYRQSLGQGLEFLIYFQGNSAPDKSGLPSDRFSAERTGGSVSTLTIQRTQQEDSAVYLCASSYGSYGYTFGSGTRLTVV.